This entry is about one T cell receptor (beta chain). The antigen is unknown. Focal radiation plus CTLA-4 blockade with ipilimumab was given to patients with chemo-refractory metastatic non-small-cell lung cancer. The CDR3 extends over 15 amino acids. Germline-derived CDR1 and CDR2 are MNHEY and SVGAGI. Unmatched junction bases numbered 8, after V lost 6 bases and J lost 3 bases. This specimen belongs to a study of radiotherapy plus CTLA-4 blockade in lung cancer. Whole-study context: Objective responses emerged in under 20% of patients, and around 31% attained disease control. Points from the study as a whole: After treatment with radiotherapy plus ipilimumab, TCR clones that came from the tumor expanded in blood.

TCRdb's copy holds only in-frame clones and misses some; the assay was immunoSEQ multiplex PCR. The sample includes 40,000 to 50,000 clones, more than 75% of them seen just once. The V gene is TRBV6-5, the J gene TRBJ2-1, with 7 positions matching TRBD2. Sequences were derived from peripheral blood, sampled from a patient treated with radiotherapy plus ipilimumab. The TCR sequence derives from a human donor with non-small cell lung cancer who had stable disease on radiotherapy plus ipilimumab. CDR3 loop: CASRPPGGSYNEQFF. The CDR3 DNA reads TGTGCCAGCAGACCCCCCGGCGGGAGCTACAATGAGCAGTTCTTC.